A selection of T cell receptor beta chains follows, all from one sample in a study of T-cell memory formation after mild COVID-19. TCRdb used MiXCR to reprocess the 5' RACE reads, holding one entry per CDR3 protein. The sample includes under 600,000 distinct CDR3 sequences, about a fifth of them seen just once. The sequencing input was PBMCs or a T cell subset sorted from them (not recorded which). All receptors derive from an adult woman who had mild COVID-19 (a few samples of this study predate the infection). Cell type and time point are not known. CDR3s leave out the opening cysteine and the closing phenylalanine or tryptophan.

TRBV9	TRBJ2-5	ASSVDQGSWETQY
TRBV28	TRBJ1-1	ASSQGQHNTEAF
TRBV12-3/TRBV12-4	TRBJ1-1	ASRGTGVREAF
TRBV4-1	TRBJ2-7	ASSQDSQGGYEQY
TRBV27	TRBJ1-4	ASSFTGLDEKLF
TRBV5-3	TRBJ2-2	ARSFSGRAGAGELF
TRBV5-5	TRBJ1-4	ASSSPGRGTWNEKLF
TRBV5-1	TRBJ2-1	ASSRTGKREYEQF
TRBV29-1	TRBJ2-1	SVGGTGTSGSNEQF
TRBV7-9	TRBJ2-7	ASSSGTGYDEQY
TRBV12-3/TRBV12-4	TRBJ1-4	ASREPGQGSEKLF
TRBV5-1	TRBJ2-3	ASSPQGSWPGGHPPY
TRBV2	TRBJ2-3	ASNNRSTDTQY
TRBV7-2	TRBJ1-1	ASSFDGRGSTEAF
TRBV20-1	TRBJ1-1	SARVQGRLNTEAF
TRBV4-1	TRBJ2-1	ASSQDSLAGGYNEQF
TRBV5-6	TRBJ1-1	ASSFSPSAEAF
TRBV11-2	TRBJ2-5	ASSLVAIQETQY
TRBV13	TRBJ2-3	ASSSSLGDRGINTQY
TRBV12-3/TRBV12-4	TRBJ2-3	ASSFGLAGGPGDTQY
TRBV4-2	TRBJ2-2	ASSQLAGGNTGELF
TRBV12-3/TRBV12-4	TRBJ2-7	ASSGLDEQY
TRBV24-1	TRBJ2-2	ATSDWTAGELF